This TCR beta chain was sequenced during a study of CD8 T cells in ankylosing spondylitis (dated by TCRdb to 2016 to 2017). About the full investigation: T cell receptor beta repertoires were profiled in healthy donors and ankylosing spondylitis patients so that disease-linked TCR variants could be found. Peripheral blood was sampled, and synovial fluid was also collected from ankylosing spondylitis patients. The full study cohort was made up of approximately 27 ankylosing spondylitis patients and about a hundred healthy donors. On the study overall, not on this receptor specifically: Some motif variants had previously been reported in the synovial fluid and blood of reactive arthritis patients, which suggests shared mechanisms of disease initiation. Blood from ankylosing spondylitis patients appeared to be characterized by a TCR beta motif made up of several highly homologous amino acid variants. According to the report, matched synovial fluid samples from ankylosing spondylitis patients were significantly enriched for the disease-linked clones. The disease-linked clones showed a CD8+ phenotype and occurred at relatively low frequencies in peripheral blood.

This clonotype was seen only a few times. It has no known antigen specificity. Within one base of it there is no much larger clone, and no base qualities were kept. For each ankylosing spondylitis patient, the synovial fluid sample was matched to a blood sample from that same patient. Instrument on record: Illumina HiSeq 2500. Quantitative 5'-RACE with molecular barcodes was the method used to prepare the TCR beta libraries. On the study's bioinformatics: Disease-linked TCR variants were identified with a new computational method built on a probabilistic model of VDJ rearrangement. TCRdb handled the public reads itself, with Q25 trimming in fastp and clone calling in MiXCR, and kept productive beta chains. Entries that share a CDR3 protein sequence are merged under the most common genes and DNA. These V and J calls are TCRdb output, not the study's own analysis. This sample lists under 170,000 distinct CDR3 sequences; under 55% were detected once. The biggest ten clones account for 13% to 15% of the sample.

Taken from the germline V gene, the CDR1 and CDR2 loops are MNHEY and SVGEGT. V is trimmed back by 5 bases and J by 4 bases, and the junction contains 6 bases that no gene match accounts for. Reading from cysteine to phenylalanine, the CDR3 counts 16 amino acids. The sequence is cut down to CDR3 DNA, 48 bases in frame from base 1. The sample comprised synovial fluid, either unsorted or a sorted T cell fraction (not recorded which). The source is a male donor with ankylosing spondylitis. The chain links TRBV6-2 or TRBV6-3 with TRBJ2-6; 9 central bases correspond to TRBD1. The DNA reads TGTGCCAGCAGTCTGACAGGGGGAGACGGGGCCAACGTCCTGACTTTC. It codes for CASSLTGGDGANVLTF.